This T cell receptor (beta chain) was sequenced in a study of shared clonotypes between healthy human individuals. Study-wide results and caveats: Clonotype sharing among the donors was expected to vary with sequencing depth. Unshared clonotypes carried lower generation probabilities than those common to all four donors.

Germline CDR1 and CDR2: MGHRA and YSYEKL. Trimming left V 3 bases short and J 3 bases short, with 12 bases between. The CDR3 consists of 14 residues. Some clones are missing from TCRdb's copy, which holds only in-frame ones; the method was immunoSEQ multiplex PCR. The sample has about 980,000 clones, approximately 80% seen once. Notes on this clone: The antigen remains unidentified.

This TCR was sampled from a man aged 18-30 years in good health. The chain joins TRBV4-1 to TRBJ2-7; D is possibly TRBD2 (6 bases). The specimen sequenced was memory CD4+ T cells sorted from blood. Stated subset: CD45RA-negative fraction. The CDR3 region is CASSHPGTLYEQYF. The CDR3 DNA reads as TGCGCCAGCAGCCACCCCGGGACTCTCTACGAGCAGTACTTC.